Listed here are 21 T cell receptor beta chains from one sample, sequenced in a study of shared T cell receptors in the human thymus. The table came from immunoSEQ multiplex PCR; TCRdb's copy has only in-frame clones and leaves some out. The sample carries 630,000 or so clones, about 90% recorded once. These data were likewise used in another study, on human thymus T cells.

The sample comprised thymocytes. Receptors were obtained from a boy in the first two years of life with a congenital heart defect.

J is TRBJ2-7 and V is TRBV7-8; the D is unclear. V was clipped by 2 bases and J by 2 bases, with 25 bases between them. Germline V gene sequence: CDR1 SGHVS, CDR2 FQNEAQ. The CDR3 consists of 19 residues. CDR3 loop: CASSLFTAATGQAPYEQYF. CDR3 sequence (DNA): TGTGCCAGCAGCTTATTTACTGCCGCCACTGGGCAGGCCCCCTACGAGCAGTACTTC. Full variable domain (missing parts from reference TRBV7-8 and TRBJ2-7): GAGVSQSPRYKVAKRGQDVALRCDPISGHVSLFWYQQALGQGPEFLTYFQNEAQLDKSGLPSDRFFAERPEGSVSTLKIQRTQQEDSAVYLCASSLFTAATGQAPYEQYFGPGTRLTVT.

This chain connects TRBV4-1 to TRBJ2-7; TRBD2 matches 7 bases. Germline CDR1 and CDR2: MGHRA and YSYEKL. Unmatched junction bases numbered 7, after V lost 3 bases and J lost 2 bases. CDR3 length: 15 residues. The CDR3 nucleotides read TGCGCCAGCAGCCAGAGTAGACTAGCCCCCTACGAGCAGTACTTC. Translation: CASSQSRLAPYEQYF.

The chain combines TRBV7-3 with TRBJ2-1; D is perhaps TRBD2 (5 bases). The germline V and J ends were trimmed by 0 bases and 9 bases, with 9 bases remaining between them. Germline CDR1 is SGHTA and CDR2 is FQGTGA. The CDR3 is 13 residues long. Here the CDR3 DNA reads TGTGCCAGCAGCTTAACATCCCGGGGTGAGCAGTTCTTC. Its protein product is CASSLTSRGEQFF.

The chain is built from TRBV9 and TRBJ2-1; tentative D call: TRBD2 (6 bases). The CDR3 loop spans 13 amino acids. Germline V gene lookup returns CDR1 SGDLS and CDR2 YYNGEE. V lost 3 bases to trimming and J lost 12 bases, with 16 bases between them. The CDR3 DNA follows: TGTGCCAGCAGCGCCAAGGGAGGATGGCGGCAGTTCTTC. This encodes CASSAKGGWRQFF. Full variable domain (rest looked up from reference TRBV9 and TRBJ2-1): DSGVTQTPKHLITATGQRVTLRCSPRSGDLSVYWYQQSLDQGLQFLIQYYNGEERAKGNILERFSAQQFPDLHSELNLSSLELGDSALYFCASSAKGGWRQFFGPGTRLTVL.

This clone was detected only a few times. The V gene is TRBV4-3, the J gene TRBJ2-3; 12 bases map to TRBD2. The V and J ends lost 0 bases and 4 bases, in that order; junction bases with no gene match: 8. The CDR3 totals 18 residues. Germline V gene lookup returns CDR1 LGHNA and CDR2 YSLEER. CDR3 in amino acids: CASSQEASGGAGADTQYF. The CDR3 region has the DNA TGCGCCAGCAGCCAAGAGGCTAGCGGGGGGGCCGGTGCAGATACGCAGTATTTT.

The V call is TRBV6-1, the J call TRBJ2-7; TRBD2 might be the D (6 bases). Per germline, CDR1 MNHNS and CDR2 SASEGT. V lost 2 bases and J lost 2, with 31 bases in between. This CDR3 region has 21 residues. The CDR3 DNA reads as TGTGCCAGCAGTGAAAAGGAAAGCCCCAAGTGGGGGAGGCTACTTGCCTACGAGCAGTACTTC. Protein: CASSEKESPKWGRLLAYEQYF.

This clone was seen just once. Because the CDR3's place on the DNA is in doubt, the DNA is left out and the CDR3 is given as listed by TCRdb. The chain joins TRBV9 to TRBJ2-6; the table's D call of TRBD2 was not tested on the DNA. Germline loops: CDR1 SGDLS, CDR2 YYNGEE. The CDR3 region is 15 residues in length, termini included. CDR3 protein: CASSTSGNGANVLTF.

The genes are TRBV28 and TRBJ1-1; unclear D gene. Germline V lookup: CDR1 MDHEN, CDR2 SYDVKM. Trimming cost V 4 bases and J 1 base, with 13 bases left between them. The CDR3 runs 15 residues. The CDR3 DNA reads TGTGCCAGCAGTTCCCATCGACGACAGAACACTGAAGCTTTCTTT. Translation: CASSSHRRQNTEAFF.

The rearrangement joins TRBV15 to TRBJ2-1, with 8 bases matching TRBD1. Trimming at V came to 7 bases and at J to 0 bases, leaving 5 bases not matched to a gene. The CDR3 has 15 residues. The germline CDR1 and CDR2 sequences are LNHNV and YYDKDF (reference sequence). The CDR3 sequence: CATTGGESSYNEQFF. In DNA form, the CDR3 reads TGTGCCACCACAGGGGGCGAGAGCTCCTACAATGAGCAGTTCTTC.

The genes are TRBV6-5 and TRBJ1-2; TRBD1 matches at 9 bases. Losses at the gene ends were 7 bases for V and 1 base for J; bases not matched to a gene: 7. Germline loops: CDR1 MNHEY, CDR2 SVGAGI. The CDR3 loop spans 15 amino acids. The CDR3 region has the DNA TGTGCCAGCAAGTTACGGGACAGGGATAACTATGGCTACACCTTC. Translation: CASKLRDRDNYGYTF.

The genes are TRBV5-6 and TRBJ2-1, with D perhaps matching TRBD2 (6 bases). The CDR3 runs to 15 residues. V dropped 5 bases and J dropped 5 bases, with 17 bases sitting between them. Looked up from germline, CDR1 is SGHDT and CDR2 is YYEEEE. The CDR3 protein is CASRCTSWGNNEQFF. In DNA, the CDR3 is TGTGCCAGCAGATGTACTAGCTGGGGAAACAATGAGCAGTTCTTC.

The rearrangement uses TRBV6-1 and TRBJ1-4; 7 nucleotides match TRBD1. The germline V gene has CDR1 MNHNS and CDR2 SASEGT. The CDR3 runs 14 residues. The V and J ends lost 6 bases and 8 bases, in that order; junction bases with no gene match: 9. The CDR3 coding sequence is TGTGCCAGCAGGGTTGATTCAGGGGGAGAAAAACTGTTTTTT. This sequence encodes CASRVDSGGEKLFF.

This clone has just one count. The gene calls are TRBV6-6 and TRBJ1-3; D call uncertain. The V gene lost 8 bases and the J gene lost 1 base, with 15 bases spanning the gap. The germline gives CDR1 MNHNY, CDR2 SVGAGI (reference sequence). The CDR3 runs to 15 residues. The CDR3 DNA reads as TGTGCCAGCCTACTAGTGAGGGCATCTGGAAACACCATATATTTT. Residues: CASLLVRASGNTIYF.

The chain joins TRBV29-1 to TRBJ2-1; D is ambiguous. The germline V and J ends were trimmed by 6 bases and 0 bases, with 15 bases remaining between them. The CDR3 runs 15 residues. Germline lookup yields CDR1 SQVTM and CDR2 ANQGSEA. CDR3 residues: CSVKFPPVSYNEQFF. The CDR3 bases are TGCAGCGTAAAGTTCCCACCGGTCTCCTACAATGAGCAGTTCTTC.

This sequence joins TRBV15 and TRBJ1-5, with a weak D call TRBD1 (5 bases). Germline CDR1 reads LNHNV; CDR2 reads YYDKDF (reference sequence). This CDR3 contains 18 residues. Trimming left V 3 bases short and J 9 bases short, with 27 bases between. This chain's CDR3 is CATSSFPGLLRNQLPQHF. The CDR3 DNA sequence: TGTGCCACCAGCAGCTTCCCGGGACTGCTGAGGAATCAGTTGCCCCAGCATTTT. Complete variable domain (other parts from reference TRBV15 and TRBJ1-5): DAMVIQNPRYQVTQFGKPVTLSCSQTLNHNVMYWYQQKSSQAPKLLFHYYDKDFNNEADTPDNFQSRRPNTSFCFLDIRSPGLGDTAMYLCATSSFPGLLRNQLPQHFGDGTRLSIL.

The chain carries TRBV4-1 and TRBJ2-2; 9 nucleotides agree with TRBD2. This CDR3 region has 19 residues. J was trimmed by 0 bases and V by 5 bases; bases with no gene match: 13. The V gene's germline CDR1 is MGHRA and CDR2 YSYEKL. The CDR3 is CASSEKPAGGPSNTGELFF. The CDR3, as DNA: TGCGCCAGCAGCGAGAAGCCTGCGGGGGGGCCGTCGAACACCGGGGAGCTGTTTTTT.

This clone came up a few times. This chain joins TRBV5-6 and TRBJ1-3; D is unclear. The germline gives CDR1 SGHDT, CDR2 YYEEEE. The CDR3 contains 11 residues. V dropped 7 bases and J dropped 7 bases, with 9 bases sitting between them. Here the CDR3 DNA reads TGTGCCAGCGGCGCCGGGAACACCATATATTTT. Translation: CASGAGNTIYF.

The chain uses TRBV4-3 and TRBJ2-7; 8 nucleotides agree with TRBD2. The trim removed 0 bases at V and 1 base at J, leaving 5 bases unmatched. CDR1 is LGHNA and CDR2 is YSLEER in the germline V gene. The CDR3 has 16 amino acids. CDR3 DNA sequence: TGCGCCAGCAGCCAAGAGGGCGGGAGGCGATCCTACGAGCAGTACTTC. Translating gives CASSQEGGRRSYEQYF.

CDR3 sequence reads: CASSPPAGGGNTIYF. The CDR3 DNA reads as TGTGCCAGCTCACCTCCTGCGGGTGGTGGAAACACCATATATTTT. This chain uses TRBV18 with TRBJ1-3; D is ambiguous. There are 15 residues in the CDR3. V was trimmed by 3 bases and J by 3 bases, leaving 12 bases between them. Germline CDR1 and CDR2: KGHSH and LQKENI.

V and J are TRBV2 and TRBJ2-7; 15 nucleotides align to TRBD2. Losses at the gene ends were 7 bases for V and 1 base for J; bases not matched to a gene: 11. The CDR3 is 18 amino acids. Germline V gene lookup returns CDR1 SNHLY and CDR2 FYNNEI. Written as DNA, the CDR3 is TGTGCCAGCAATCGGAGGGGGACTAGCGGGAGGCCTTCCTACGAGCAGTACTTC. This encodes CASNRRGTSGRPSYEQYF.

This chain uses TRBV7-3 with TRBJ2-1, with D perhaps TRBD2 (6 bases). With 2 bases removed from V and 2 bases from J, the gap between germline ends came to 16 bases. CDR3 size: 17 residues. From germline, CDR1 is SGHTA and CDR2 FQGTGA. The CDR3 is CASSLGAGRSPYNEQFF. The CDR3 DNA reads TGTGCCAGCAGCTTAGGGGCGGGGCGGTCTCCCTACAATGAGCAGTTCTTC.